One sample yielded the 22 T cell receptor beta chains listed below, sequenced in a study of control samples from healthy donors and cancer patients. Libraries were prepared by immunoSEQ multiplex PCR; TCRdb keeps only in-frame clonotypes and omits some of them. The profile shows 120,000 to 150,000 clones, 94% of them singletons. The sequenced material came from blood. The receptors here all came from a man aged 40-49 years in good health.

The CDR3 loop reads CASNLGGSGNTIYF. DNA for the CDR3: TGTGCCAGCAACCTGGGGGGCTCTGGAAACACCATATATTTT. This rearrangement joins TRBV9 to TRBJ1-3; D possibly corresponds to TRBD1 (5 bases). Germline V gives CDR1 SGDLS, CDR2 YYNGEE. Trimming left V 6 bases short and J 0 bases short, with 10 bases between. CDR3 length: 14 amino acids.

V and J are TRBV6-1 and TRBJ2-7, with TRBD1 identical over 8 bases. CDR1 and CDR2 from the germline V gene are MNHNS and SASEGT. This CDR3 region has 14 residues. V was clipped by 2 bases and J by 1 base; unmatched bases: 1. CDR3 region: CASSEQGASYEQYF. For the CDR3, the DNA is TGTGCCAGCAGTGAACAGGGGGCTTCCTACGAGCAGTACTTC.

This clone was seen once. J is TRBJ2-3 and V is TRBV24-1; no clear D gene. CDR1 is KGHDR, CDR2 SFDVKD, per germline. The CDR3 consists of 14 residues. The V and J ends lost 5 bases and 0 bases respectively, with 8 bases between them. CDR3 in DNA: TGTGCCACCAGTGGTCGAGGAAGCACAGATACGCAGTATTTT. It is translated as CATSGRGSTDTQYF.

This chain connects TRBV5-4 to TRBJ2-7; no reliable D call. The CDR3 totals 14 residues. V was clipped by 5 bases and J by 5 bases, with 17 bases between them. Germline V gene lookup returns CDR1 SGHNT and CDR2 YYREEE (reference sequence). The CDR3 region is CASRIGGLADEQYF. CDR3 coding DNA: TGTGCCAGCAGGATTGGTGGATTAGCTGACGAGCAGTACTTC.

This chain joins TRBV13 and TRBJ2-7, with TRBD2 matching over 11 bases. The CDR3 is made up of 14 amino acids. Germline trimming cut 3 bases from V and 2 bases from J; bases unmatched to any gene: 0. Germline V gene sequence: CDR1 PRHDT, CDR2 FYEKMQ (reference sequence). CDR3 bases: TGTGCCAGCAGCTTGGGACTAGCGGCCTACGAGCAGTACTTC. Its protein product is CASSLGLAAYEQYF.

The rearrangement joins TRBV21-1 to TRBJ1-1. TRBV21-1 corresponds to a pseudogene. This CDR3 comprises 15 residues. The CDR3 sequence is CASSKDLLKNTEAFF. CDR3 nucleotides: TGTGCCAGCAGCAAAGATTTGCTCAAGAACACTGAAGCTTTCTTT.

The chain combines TRBV5-6 with TRBJ2-5; D is unclear. Germline lookup yields CDR1 SGHDT and CDR2 YYEEEE. V was clipped by 2 bases and J by 2 bases, with 7 bases between them. This CDR3 comprises 13 residues. CDR3 residues: CASSLAFQETQYF. The CDR3 nucleotides read TGTGCCAGCAGCTTAGCATTTCAAGAGACCCAGTACTTC.

The chain couples TRBV12-3 or TRBV12-4 to TRBJ1-2; no clear D gene. CDR3 size: 12 residues. V lost 4 bases and J lost 4, with 7 bases in between. The DNA of the CDR3 is TGTGCCAGCAGTTCCGACCCCTATGGCTACACCTTC. This translates into CASSSDPYGYTF.

This clone showed up just once. The rearrangement uses TRBV28 and TRBJ1-2, with D hard to call. Trimming shortened V by 5 bases and J by 5 bases, and 18 bases separated the two germline ends. The CDR3 covers 15 residues. The germline V gene encodes CDR1 MDHEN and CDR2 SYDVKM. CDR3 in DNA: TGTGCCAGCAGTATAGACGGAAACCGAAGATATGGCTACACCTTC. Translated, it gives CASSIDGNRRYGYTF.

This clone was detected once. The rearrangement links TRBV5-6 to TRBJ2-7; D is uncertain. Germline V gene lookup returns CDR1 SGHDT and CDR2 YYEEEE. V lost 1 base and J 3 bases, leaving 5 bases between the germline ends. The CDR3 is made up of 12 amino acids. Here the CDR3 DNA reads TGTGCCAGCAGCTTGCGTTACTACGAGCAGTACTTC. It is translated as CASSLRYYEQYF.

The genes are TRBV11-2 and TRBJ2-1; D gene ambiguous. The CDR3 has 14 residues. V was clipped by 5 bases and J by 0 bases, with 8 bases between them. Germline lookup yields CDR1 SGHAT and CDR2 FQNNGV. In DNA form, the CDR3 reads TGTGCCAGCAGCCCTCGGATCTCCTACAATGAGCAGTTCTTC. Its translation is CASSPRISYNEQFF.

This chain uses TRBV29-1 with TRBJ1-2; D remains ambiguous. The CDR3 contains 11 residues. The germline V and J ends were trimmed by 4 bases and 1 base, with 4 bases remaining between them. CDR1 is SQVTM, CDR2 ANQGSEA, per germline. The CDR3 DNA sequence: TGCAGCGTTGGAGATAACTATGGCTACACCTTC. Protein sequence: CSVGDNYGYTF.

This clone was picked up a small number of times. The chain uses TRBV11-1 and TRBJ2-5; D unclear. CDR1 is SGHAT, CDR2 FQDESV, per germline (reference sequence). The germline V and J ends were trimmed by 2 bases and 0 bases, with 10 bases remaining between them. This CDR3 spans 15 amino acids. The CDR3 DNA reads as TGTGCCAGCAGCTTAATTTGGCCAGACCAAGAGACCCAGTACTTC. This encodes CASSLIWPDQETQYF.

This sequence joins TRBV2 and TRBJ1-1, with D tentatively TRBD1 (5 bases). The CDR3 is made up of 14 amino acids. V dropped 5 bases and J dropped 2 bases, with 12 bases sitting between them. Germline V gene lookup returns CDR1 SNHLY and CDR2 FYNNEI. CDR3 region: CASSLSGGNTEAFF. The CDR3 DNA reads as TGTGCCAGCAGTCTCAGTGGGGGAAACACTGAAGCTTTCTTT.

In this sample, this clone turned up once. The genes are TRBV27 and TRBJ2-1, with TRBD1 matching 8 bases. CDR3 length: 17 residues. With V trimmed by 4 bases and J by 3 bases, 11 bases remained unmatched. CDR1 and CDR2 from the germline V gene are MNHEY and SMNVEV (reference sequence). CDR3 sequence: CASSWFFRTGNYNEQFF. In DNA, the CDR3 is TGTGCCAGCAGTTGGTTTTTTCGGACAGGGAACTACAATGAGCAGTTCTTC.

CDR3 amino acids: CASSLWGGSEKLFF. As DNA, the CDR3 is TGCGCCAGCAGCTTGTGGGGGGGTAGTGAAAAACTGTTTTTT. The rearrangement links TRBV5-1 to TRBJ1-4; possibly TRBD1 for D (5 bases). CDR1 and CDR2 from the germline V gene are SGHRS and YFSETQ. The CDR3 runs to 14 residues. Between the trimmed V and J ends, which lost 1 base and 7 bases, there was a span of 11 bases.

The chain uses TRBV4-1 and TRBJ2-7, with D possibly TRBD2 on 5 matching bases. The CDR3 is 14 amino acids. The V end lost 4 bases, the J end lost 6 bases, and 16 bases lay between the germline ends. CDR1 and CDR2 (germline): MGHRA, YSYEKL. CDR3 protein: CASSLKSGTVEQYF. CDR3 nucleotides: TGCGCCAGCAGCCTTAAAAGCGGAACCGTCGAGCAGTACTTC.

The V call is TRBV13, the J call TRBJ1-2; possibly TRBD1 for D (6 bases). V was shortened by 4 bases and J by 4 bases, with 10 bases between the two germline ends. The CDR3 extends over 13 amino acids. Germline-derived CDR1 and CDR2 are PRHDT and FYEKMQ (reference sequence). Here the CDR3 reads CASSYRTVYGYTF. The CDR3 DNA is TGTGCCAGCAGCTATCGGACAGTCTATGGCTACACCTTC.

The rearrangement uses TRBV6-5 and TRBJ1-3; 7 bases match TRBD1. This CDR3 is 14 amino acids long. Unmatched junction bases numbered 6, after V lost 6 bases and J lost 4 bases. Looked up from germline, CDR1 is MNHEY and CDR2 is SVGAGI. DNA for the CDR3: TGTGCCAGCAGAACAGGGGTTTCGGGAAACACCATATATTTT. Its translation is CASRTGVSGNTIYF.

The chain links TRBV27 to TRBJ2-7; tentative D call: TRBD2 (5 bases). This CDR3 has 15 residues. Germline V gives CDR1 MNHEY, CDR2 SMNVEV (reference sequence). The V gene lost 5 bases and the J gene lost 3 bases, with 17 bases spanning the gap. The CDR3 DNA reads TGTGCCAGCAGTGTAAAGGACTCCTCAGGCTACGAGCAGTACTTC. This codes for CASSVKDSSGYEQYF.

The CDR3 protein is CAGGRGPAYEQYF. CDR3 DNA sequence: TGTGCCGGGGGGAGGGGCCCAGCCTACGAGCAGTACTTC. The chain carries TRBV27 and TRBJ2-7; 7 bases are a match to TRBD2. With V trimmed by 11 bases and J by 2 bases, 9 bases remained unmatched. This CDR3 comprises 13 residues. CDR1 is MNHEY, CDR2 SMNVEV, per germline (reference sequence).

This chain links TRBV5-1 with TRBJ2-3; 13 bases fit TRBD2. Germline values: CDR1 SGHRS, CDR2 YFSETQ. The CDR3 has 18 amino acids. V dropped 2 bases and J dropped 5; count of bases not matched to a gene: 11. CDR3 loop: CASSLDELAGGPRDTQYF. In nucleotides, the CDR3 is TGCGCCAGCAGCTTAGACGAACTAGCGGGGGGGCCGAGAGATACGCAGTATTTT.